This T cell receptor beta chain was sequenced for a study of ipilimumab plus nivolumab after autologous stem cell transplantation (dated by TCRdb to the early 2020s). At the level of the whole study: The median number of doses that trial patients received was a few for ipilimumab and about 8 for nivolumab. Primary refractory and relapsed disease were included in the DLBCL cohort, with 18-month progression-free survival of around 86% and 29%, respectively. The trial enrolled patients with high-risk diffuse large B cell lymphoma, mature T cell lymphoma, or multiple myeloma undergoing autologous transplant. The intent-to-treat population of the trial consisted of around 37 patients. Study-wide findings and limitations: The authors concluded that, as post-transplant consolidation, combined checkpoint inhibition appeared tolerable. Per the authors, a biologic rationale for further study of the post-transplant checkpoint inhibition approach was offered by T cell receptor repertoire, regulatory T cell phenotype and gut microbiota profiles.

Judged by its sample share, this clone qualifies as medium-sized (0.01 to 0.1%). Its antigen specificity is not known. No base quality values were provided; no much bigger clone lies one nucleotide off. The library was obtained by the immunoSEQ multiplex PCR assay. The source is immuneACCESS, and TCRdb retained only in-frame sequences with V and J called. Part of the clones is not carried over; for the studies checked, unresolved V genes explain less than half of this, and the remainder is unexplained. This sample is represented by over 15,000 clones; about 81% of them were singletons. The top ten hold about 6.3% of the sample. The CDR3 goes from the cysteine to the phenylalanine over 15 residues. The DNA shown is the 45-base CDR3, in frame from base 1. The germline V gene sets CDR1 to LGHNA and CDR2 to YNFKEQ. V lost 0 bases and J lost 6 bases; the stretch between them is 11 bases long. Starting 14 to 28 days after the autologous transplant, patients began checkpoint therapy, which included ipilimumab at 1 mg/kg intravenously on day 1 of selected weeks. Nivolumab was given at 3 mg/kg intravenously on day 1 of weeks 1, 4, 7, 10, and every two weeks through week 26. Combined checkpoint inhibition with ipilimumab and nivolumab as consolidation after autologous stem cell transplantation was tested in a Phase Ib clinical trial.

The sequencing used PBMCs, collected in a trial of ipilimumab plus nivolumab as post-transplant consolidation. The receptor was isolated from a male donor with diffuse large B-cell lymphoma. The V and J segments used are TRBV4-2 and TRBJ2-2; no D segment can be confidently identified. The CDR3 sequence is CASSQEWAMAGELFF. In nucleotide form, the sequence is TGTGCCAGCAGCCAAGAATGGGCGATGGCCGGGGAGCTGTTTTTT.